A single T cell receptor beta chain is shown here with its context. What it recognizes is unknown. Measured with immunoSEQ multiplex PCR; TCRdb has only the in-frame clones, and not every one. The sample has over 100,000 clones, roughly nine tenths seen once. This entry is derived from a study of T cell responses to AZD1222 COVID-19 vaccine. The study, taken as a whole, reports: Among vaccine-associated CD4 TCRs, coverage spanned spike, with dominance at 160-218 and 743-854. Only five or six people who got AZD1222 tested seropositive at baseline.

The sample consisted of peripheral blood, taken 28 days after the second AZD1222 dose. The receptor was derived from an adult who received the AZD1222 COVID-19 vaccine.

CDR3 amino acids: CASSPRDHEQFF. Here the CDR3 DNA reads TGTGCCAGCTCACCACGGGACCATGAGCAGTTCTTC. This chain links TRBV18 with TRBJ2-1; D could derive from TRBD1 or TRBD2 (5 bases each). Germline V lookup: CDR1 KGHSH, CDR2 LQKENI. This CDR3 spans 12 amino acids. V dropped 1 base and J dropped 8 bases, with 6 bases sitting between them.